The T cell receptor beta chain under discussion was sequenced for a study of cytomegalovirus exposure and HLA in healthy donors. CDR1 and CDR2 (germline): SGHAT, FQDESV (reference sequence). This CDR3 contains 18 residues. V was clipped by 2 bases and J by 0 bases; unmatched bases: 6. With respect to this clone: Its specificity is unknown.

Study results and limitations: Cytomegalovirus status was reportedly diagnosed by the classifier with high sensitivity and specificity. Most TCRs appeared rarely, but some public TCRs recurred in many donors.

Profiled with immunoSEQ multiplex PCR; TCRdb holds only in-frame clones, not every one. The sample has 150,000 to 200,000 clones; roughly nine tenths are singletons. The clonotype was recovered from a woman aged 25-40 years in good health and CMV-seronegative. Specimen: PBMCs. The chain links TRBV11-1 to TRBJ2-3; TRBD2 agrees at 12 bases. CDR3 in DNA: TGTGCCAGCAGCTTACCTAGCGGGAGGGCCCCGAGCACAGATACGCAGTATTTT. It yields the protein CASSLPSGRAPSTDTQYF.